The 18 T cell receptor beta chains listed next were all sequenced from one sample in a study of blood T cell repertoires in COVID-19. Profiled with immunoSEQ multiplex PCR; TCRdb holds only in-frame clones, not every one. The sample has 250,000 to 300,000 clones; roughly 93% are singletons. Sequencing input: PBMCs or T cells enriched from blood (not recorded which). These receptors all stem from a woman between 40 and 55 years old with acute COVID-19.

The J gene is TRBJ2-7, the V gene TRBV11-2, with 9 bases fitting TRBD1. Germline V gives CDR1 SGHAT, CDR2 FQNNGV. The J segment lost 3 bases and the V segment lost 5 bases, leaving 14 bases of the junction unmatched. The CDR3 sequence is 17 residues long. CDR3 coding DNA: TGTGCCAGCAGCCTTATCGCCGGGACAGGGAGCCTCTACGAGCAGTACTTC. Its translation: CASSLIAGTGSLYEQYF. Full variable domain (missing parts from reference TRBV11-2 and TRBJ2-7): EAGVAQSPRYKIIEKRQSVAFWCNPISGHATLYWYQQILGQGPKLLIQFQNNGVVDDSQLPKDRFSAERLKGVDSTLKIQPAKLEDSAVYLCASSLIAGTGSLYEQYFGPGTRLTVT.

The chain links TRBV30 to TRBJ2-1; 11 positions agree with TRBD2. The germline V gene has CDR1 GTSNPN and CDR2 SVGIG (reference sequence). The CDR3 has 15 amino acids. V was pared by 2 bases and J by 1 base, with 1 base of the junction left unmatched. CDR3 sequence (DNA): TGTGCCTGGAGTCGACTAGCGGGATCCTACAATGAGCAGTTCTTC. This codes for CAWSRLAGSYNEQFF.

The chain employs TRBV19 and TRBJ1-2, with a weak D call TRBD1 (5 bases). The V and J ends lost 1 base and 8 bases respectively, with 23 bases between them. This CDR3 contains 17 residues. Germline V gene sequence: CDR1 LNHDA, CDR2 SQIVND (reference sequence). CDR3 amino acids: CASSIGGGALKYAGYTF. CDR3 coding DNA: TGTGCCAGTAGTATAGGTGGAGGGGCCCTTAAGTATGCCGGCTACACCTTC.

Points on this clone: The sample has other DNA sequences that encode this CDR3 too. As DNA, the CDR3 is TGTGCCAGCTCACCGGGGACAGACACCGGGGAGCTGTTTTTT. This translates into CASSPGTDTGELFF. This rearrangement joins TRBV18 to TRBJ2-2; 7 bases are shared with TRBD1. This CDR3 region has 14 residues. The germline V gene has CDR1 KGHSH and CDR2 LQKENI. V was clipped by 3 bases and J by 3 bases; unmatched bases: 1.

V usage is TRBV11-2 and J usage is TRBJ1-2, with D maybe TRBD1 (6 bases). This CDR3 is built from 15 residues. Germline V gives CDR1 SGHAT, CDR2 FQNNGV. Trimming cost V 4 bases and J 4 bases, with 16 bases left between them. CDR3 sequence reads: CASSSVGGLGYGYTF. In DNA, the CDR3 is TGTGCCAGCAGCTCAGTCGGGGGGCTCGGCTATGGCTACACCTTC.

The V and J genes are TRBV7-2 and TRBJ2-7; D call uncertain. Germline lookup yields CDR1 SGHTA and CDR2 FQGNSA. This CDR3 comprises 14 residues. Trimming pared 2 bases from V and 3 bases from J, leaving 11 bases between. CDR3 sequence reads: CASSLNPRVYEQYF. The CDR3, as DNA: TGTGCCAGCAGCTTAAATCCTCGAGTCTACGAGCAGTACTTC. The full variable domain, in which reference TRBV7-2 and TRBJ2-7 provide the parts outside the CDR3, is GAGVSQSPSNKVTEKGKDVELRCDPISGHTALYWYRQSLGQGLEFLIYFQGNSAPDKSGLPSDRFSAERTGGSVSTLTIQRTQQEDSAVYLCASSLNPRVYEQYFGPGTRLTVT.

The chain is built from TRBV3-1 (or the pseudogene TRBV3-2) and TRBJ1-1; 9 positions match TRBD1. The CDR3 length is 14 residues. The germline V gene has CDR1 LGHDT and CDR2 YNNKEL (reference sequence). V was clipped by 4 bases and J by 11 bases; unmatched bases: 11. As DNA, the CDR3 is TGTGCCAGCAGCCTCGGGACCGGGACAGGGTCCGCTTTCTTT. Encoded protein: CASSLGTGTGSAFF.

The chain links TRBV24-1 to TRBJ1-2; D possibly corresponds to TRBD1 (6 bases). This CDR3 has 13 amino acids. Germline V gene data show CDR1 as KGHDR and CDR2 as SFDVKD. V lost 2 bases and J 6 bases, leaving 9 bases between the germline ends. Here the CDR3 reads CATSDWDMDGYTF. In DNA, the CDR3 is TGTGCCACCAGTGATTGGGACATGGATGGCTACACCTTC.

The genes are TRBV11-3 and TRBJ1-1; D is possibly TRBD1 (6 bases). The CDR3 length is 15 residues. Trimming stripped 7 bases from V and 0 bases from J, with 15 bases between. The germline gives CDR1 SGHNT, CDR2 YENEEA. The CDR3 DNA reads as TGTGCCAGCACCCACAGGGCCCCCATGAACACTGAAGCTTTCTTT. Its protein product is CASTHRAPMNTEAFF.

A single count supports this clone. The chain is built from TRBV7-8 and TRBJ2-4; D is possibly TRBD1 (5 bases). CDR1 and CDR2 from the germline V gene are SGHVS and FQNEAQ. V lost 5 bases and J 3 bases, leaving 5 bases between the germline ends. The CDR3 length is 12 residues. The CDR3: CASSDSKNIQYF. The CDR3 DNA follows: TGTGCCAGCAGCGACAGCAAAAACATTCAGTACTTC. Combining the CDR3 with reference TRBV7-8 and TRBJ2-4 gives the whole variable domain GAGVSQSPRYKVAKRGQDVALRCDPISGHVSLFWYQQALGQGPEFLTYFQNEAQLDKSGLPSDRFFAERPEGSVSTLKIQRTQQEDSAVYLCASSDSKNIQYFGAGTRLSVL.

This sequence joins TRBV5-1 and TRBJ2-1; the match to TRBD2 covers 9 bases. The CDR3 has 23 residues. CDR1 is SGHRS and CDR2 is YFSETQ in the germline V gene. The trim removed 0 bases at V and 12 bases at J, leaving 34 bases unmatched. CDR3 bases: TGCGCCAGCAGCTTGGATCTCGTGATAAGAGCGGGAGGCCAGCAACCGATGGATGGGGGGCAGTTCTTC. Its translation: CASSLDLVIRAGGQQPMDGGQFF.

This clone was counted between two and nine times. The chain has TRBV6-5 and TRBJ2-7, with D possibly matching TRBD2 (6 bases). V was clipped by 7 bases and J by 2 bases, with 12 bases between them. The CDR3 has 13 amino acids. Germline V gene data show CDR1 as MNHEY and CDR2 as SVGAGI. Written as DNA, the CDR3 is TGTGCCAGCACCCCGGGACTCGCCTACGAGCAGTACTTC. Amino acid sequence: CASTPGLAYEQYF.

This chain joins TRBV2 and TRBJ2-7, with D perhaps TRBD1 (5 bases). Germline values: CDR1 SNHLY, CDR2 FYNNEI. This CDR3 contains 14 residues. Trimming pared 7 bases from V and 1 base from J, leaving 14 bases between. This CDR3 is CASTRRVFSYEQYF. CDR3 nucleotides: TGTGCCAGCACCCGCAGGGTCTTTTCCTACGAGCAGTACTTC.

This chain connects TRBV25-1 to TRBJ1-2, with D maybe TRBD1 (6 bases). The V and J ends lost 5 bases and 2 bases respectively, with 9 bases between them. The CDR3 covers 13 residues. Germline CDR1 is MGHDK and CDR2 is SYGVNS. This chain's CDR3 is CASSRGGNYGYTF. CDR3 sequence (DNA): TGTGCCAGCAGTAGGGGGGGGAACTATGGCTACACCTTC.

The V and J genes are TRBV28 and TRBJ2-1; 10 bases line up with TRBD2. Per the germline V gene, CDR1 is MDHEN and CDR2 is SYDVKM. With 5 bases clipped from V and 4 bases from J, the junction kept 5 bases outside the gene matches. This CDR3 contains 15 residues. The chain's CDR3 is CASSPSGRQYNEQFF. Here the CDR3 DNA reads TGTGCCAGCAGTCCTAGCGGGAGACAATACAATGAGCAGTTCTTC. The variable domain in full, with the rest retrieved from reference TRBV28 and TRBJ2-1, is DVKVTQSSRYLVKRTGEKVFLECVQDMDHENMFWYRQDPGLGLRLIYFSYDVKMKEKGDIPEGYSVSREKKERFSLILESASTNQTSMYLCASSPSGRQYNEQFFGPGTRLTVL.

This clone was counted only a few times. The gene calls are TRBV25-1 and TRBJ2-3, with D perhaps matching TRBD2 (6 bases). The CDR3 has 14 amino acids. Trimming stripped 8 bases from V and 6 bases from J, with 18 bases between. Germline values: CDR1 MGHDK, CDR2 SYGVNS. CDR3 region: CASSGEPSSDTQYF. The CDR3 nucleotides are TGTGCCAGCTCGGGGGAGCCCTCCTCCGATACGCAGTATTTT.

This clone was counted ten times or more. The chain joins TRBV19 to TRBJ2-4; D is perhaps TRBD2 (6 bases). The V gene's germline CDR1 is LNHDA and CDR2 SQIVND (reference sequence). With 0 bases removed from V and 6 bases from J, the gap between germline ends came to 12 bases. The CDR3 runs to 15 residues. The CDR3 bases are TGTGCCAGTAGTATAGACGGAGGGGATGGAAACATTCAGTACTTC. Amino acids: CASSIDGGDGNIQYF.

In DNA, the CDR3 is TGTGCCAGCAGAACCGGGACTAGCGGCTACAATGAGCAGTTCTTC. Translating it yields CASRTGTSGYNEQFF. The chain links TRBV2 to TRBJ2-1; 11 bases are shared with TRBD2. V was clipped by 6 bases and J by 3 bases; unmatched bases: 4. Germline loops: CDR1 SNHLY, CDR2 FYNNEI. This CDR3 region has 15 residues.